The clone carrying this T cell receptor beta chain appeared many times. The data originate from a study of Graves' ophthalmopathy and Graves' hyperthyroidism. Germline lookup yields CDR1 LNHNV and CDR2 YYDKDF (reference sequence). The CDR3 has 14 amino acids. V was trimmed by 11 bases and J by 1 base, leaving 17 bases between them. CDR3 regions of TCR beta were amplified from RNA transcripts. RT-PCR in the first round used HTBI primers; a second-round multiplex PCR followed. TCRdb re-called the multiplex PCR reads through MiXCR, storing one row per CDR3 protein. The table lists about 150,000 distinct CDR3 sequences, 37% of them singletons.

The chain recombines TRBV15 with TRBJ1-1; possibly TRBD1 for D (6 bases). The clonotype originates from a woman aged 40 to 50 with Graves' ophthalmopathy. What was sequenced was peripheral blood. The CDR3 DNA reads as TGTGCCTCTAGCAAAGGGGGAGGGAACACTGAAGCTTTCTTT. This codes for CASSKGGGNTEAFF. Full variable domain (outside the CDR3, taken from reference TRBV15 and TRBJ1-1): DAMVIQNPRYQVTQFGKPVTLSCSQTLNHNVMYWYQQKSSQAPKLLFHYYDKDFNNEADTPDNFQSRRPNTSFCFLDIRSPGLGDTAMYLCASSKGGGNTEAFFGQGTRLTVV.